This paragraph reports one T cell receptor beta chain. The antigen remains undetermined. A much larger clone differs from this one at a single base, so this may be a read error. The template, roughly 0.45 ug total RNA, yielded TCR beta cDNA made with a constant-region primer. Employing slightly modified ARM-PCR, three nested multiplex PCR rounds were run, and these gave rise to the TCR beta libraries. Investigators reported that the first two PCR rounds, at 10 to 11 cycles each, used TRBV1-TRBV30 forward primers with a C-beta reverse primer. TCRdb fed the multiplex PCR reads into MiXCR, producing one record per CDR3 protein. The table has hundreds of thousands of distinct CDR3 sequences, about three fifths seen once. V was shortened by 7 bases and J by 5 bases, with 9 bases between the two germline ends. The CDR3 contains 12 residues. The sample comes from a study of tumor-infiltrating lymphocytes in primary liver carcinoma. Whole-study context: Tumor stage was T1-T3 N0M0, and tumor size was roughly 4.2 to 10 cm across. Sequenced samples came back with roughly 3.5 to 8 million productive TCRbeta reads, and the counts looked alike across tissue types. General observations from the study: Tumor specimens were characterized by a significantly higher top-250-clone fraction than blood (p = 0.039).

The study extracted blood RNA from unsorted whole blood and also extracted germline DNA. Before the operation took place, roughly 4.2 milliliters of peripheral blood were collected. The chain recombines TRBV12-3 or TRBV12-4 with TRBJ2-1; D gene uncertain. The receptor was derived from a woman in her twenties or thirties with primary liver carcinoma and hepatitis B virus infection. The sample was peripheral blood. The CDR3 DNA sequence: TGTGCCAGCATGAATTTTCACAATGAGCAGTTCTTC. Its protein product is CASMNFHNEQFF.